The clone carrying this T cell receptor beta chain was counted only a few times. The data are from a study of blood T cells in healthy people across ages. Next came a second PCR, run for about 7 to 11 cycles, which used a sample-barcoded 5' primer along with a J-beta primer mix. TCRdb called the 5' RACE reads again in MiXCR, with one record for every CDR3 protein. Of approximately 780,000 distinct CDR3 sequences in the sample, roughly 25% are singletons; the top ten hold about 2.9%. Germline V gives CDR1 PRHDT, CDR2 FYEKMQ (reference sequence). The CDR3 loop spans 16 amino acids. The V gene end was trimmed by 5 bases and the J gene end by 5 bases; junction bases not matched to a gene: 10. This same sample was also taken into another study, of T cells of mothers and their children. That paper notes: Each mother gave over 8 million TCR beta CDR3 reads; each child, approximately 3 million.

The V and J genes are TRBV13 and TRBJ2-2; 8 positions match TRBD2. This clonotype was sampled from a boy younger than 18 in good health. Sequenced input: blood. The CDR3 sequence is CASSPTGGAKTGELFF. DNA of the CDR3: TGTGCCAGCAGCCCCACCGGGGGGGCAAAAACCGGGGAGCTGTTTTTT. The complete variable domain, with remaining parts taken from reference TRBV13 and TRBJ2-2, reads AAGVIQSPRHLIKEKRETATLKCYPIPRHDTVYWYQQGPGQDPQFLISFYEKMQSDKGSIPDRFSAQQFSDYHSELNMSSLELGDSALYFCASSPTGGAKTGELFFGEGSRLTVL.